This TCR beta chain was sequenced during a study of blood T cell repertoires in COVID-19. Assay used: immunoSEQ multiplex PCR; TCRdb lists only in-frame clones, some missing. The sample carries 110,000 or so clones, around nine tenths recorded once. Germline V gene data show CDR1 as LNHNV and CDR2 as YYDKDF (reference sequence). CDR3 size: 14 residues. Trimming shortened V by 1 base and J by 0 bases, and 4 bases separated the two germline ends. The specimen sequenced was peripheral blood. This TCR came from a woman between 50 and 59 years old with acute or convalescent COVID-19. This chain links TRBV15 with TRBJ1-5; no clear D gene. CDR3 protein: CATSRVYSNQPQHF. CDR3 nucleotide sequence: TGTGCCACCAGCAGAGTTTATAGCAATCAGCCCCAGCATTTT.